These 12 T cell receptor beta chains were all obtained from the same sample, sequenced in a study of cytomegalovirus exposure and HLA in healthy donors. Primers: 60 Vbeta forward and 13 Jbeta reverse. Sequencing used immunoSEQ multiplex PCR; TCRdb keeps in-frame clones, though not all of them. Among under 200,000 clones, around 75% were seen once, and the ten largest hold 6.3%. The sequenced sample was PBMCs. These receptor sequences come from a man aged 35 to 55 in good health and CMV-seropositive.

This rearrangement joins TRBV7-9 to TRBJ2-4; TRBD2 matches at 15 bases. Germline loops: CDR1 SEHNR, CDR2 FQNEAQ (reference sequence). V trimming: 2 bases; J trimming: 5 bases; junction bases outside the gene matches: 7. The CDR3 runs 18 residues. The CDR3 is CASSLWTSGGATENIQYF. The CDR3 nucleotides are TGTGCCAGCAGCTTATGGACTAGCGGGGGGGCCACGGAAAACATTCAGTACTTC.

This chain connects TRBV28 to TRBJ2-7; TRBD1 matches 7 bases. This CDR3 is 14 amino acids long. The J segment lost 2 bases and the V segment lost 3 bases, leaving 4 bases of the junction unmatched. Germline lookup yields CDR1 MDHEN and CDR2 SYDVKM. CDR3 in amino acids: CASSFEGATYEQYF. In DNA, the CDR3 is TGTGCCAGCAGTTTTGAGGGGGCGACCTACGAGCAGTACTTC.

The V and J genes are TRBV29-1 and TRBJ1-2; the D gene is possibly TRBD1 (6 bases). Germline CDR1 SQVTM, CDR2 ANQGSEA. V lost 3 bases and J 4 bases, leaving 9 bases between the germline ends. The CDR3 contains 12 residues. DNA for the CDR3: TGCAGCGTTGACACAGGGCCCTATGGCTACACCTTC. Protein product: CSVDTGPYGYTF.

This clone has a handful of counts. CDR3 DNA sequence: TGTGCCAGCAGCTTAGTTTCTTGGGGACATGGGGCCTACATGAGGCAGTTCTTC. Translating gives CASSLVSWGHGAYMRQFF. The chain uses TRBV7-9 and TRBJ2-1, with D possibly matching TRBD1 (6 bases). Trimming took 1 base from V and 12 from J, leaving 28 bases between them. The CDR3 consists of 18 residues. The germline CDR1 and CDR2 sequences are SEHNR and FQNEAQ (reference sequence).

J is TRBJ2-2 and V is TRBV28; a weak D match, TRBD1 (5 bases). V lost 2 bases, J lost 5 bases, and 12 bases lay in between. Per germline, CDR1 MDHEN and CDR2 SYDVKM. This CDR3 is built from 15 residues. CDR3 in DNA: TGTGCCAGCAGTTTAGGGGCGATCGGTACCGGGGAGCTGTTTTTT. It translates to CASSLGAIGTGELFF.

The rearrangement uses TRBV29-1 and TRBJ2-3; a possible D gene is TRBD2 (6 bases). Trimming stripped 5 bases from V and 0 bases from J, with 9 bases between. The CDR3 covers 13 residues. CDR1 and CDR2 (germline): SQVTM, ANQGSEA. The DNA for the CDR3 is TGCAGCGTTAGTAGCGGCAGCACAGATACGCAGTATTTT. This codes for CSVSSGSTDTQYF.

As DNA, the CDR3 is TGCAGCGTTAGGGGGCCAGACGGTGCCGGGCAGTTCTTC. Its translation is CSVRGPDGAGQFF. The V and J genes are TRBV29-1 and TRBJ2-1, with 7 bases aligning to TRBD1. The trim removed 5 bases at V and 12 bases at J, leaving 13 bases unmatched. The CDR3 consists of 13 residues. The V gene's germline CDR1 is SQVTM and CDR2 ANQGSEA.

The V call is TRBV29-1, the J call TRBJ2-7, with 12 bases matching TRBD1. The J segment lost 7 bases and the V segment lost 8 bases, leaving 15 bases of the junction unmatched. This CDR3 is 15 amino acids long. CDR1 is SQVTM, CDR2 ANQGSEA, per germline. In DNA form, the CDR3 reads TGCAGCATCACAAGGGGGGGGACAGGGGGCCGGGAGCAGTACTTC. It is translated as CSITRGGTGGREQYF.

A single count supports this clone. The rearrangement links TRBV5-4 to TRBJ2-7; 10 nucleotides line up with TRBD1. Looked up from germline, CDR1 is SGHNT and CDR2 is YYREEE (reference sequence). V lost 4 bases, J lost 3 bases, and 4 bases stayed unmatched. This CDR3 contains 14 residues. The CDR3 reads CASSGGTGVYEQYF. The CDR3 region has the DNA TGTGCCAGCAGCGGGGGGACAGGGGTCTACGAGCAGTACTTC.

J is TRBJ1-1 and V is TRBV11-2; D is ambiguous. CDR1 SGHAT and CDR2 FQNNGV come from the germline V gene. The CDR3 has 13 residues. V lost 5 bases and J lost 8, with 15 bases in between. The CDR3 DNA reads TGTGCCAGCAGCATATCACGAGGGTCAGAAGCTTTCTTT. This encodes CASSISRGSEAFF.

V and J are TRBV27 and TRBJ1-1; 8 bases line up with TRBD1. The V segment lost 6 bases and the J segment 0 bases; nucleotides outside the gene matches: 6. From germline, CDR1 is MNHEY and CDR2 SMNVEV (reference sequence). CDR3 size: 15 residues. The CDR3 nucleotides are TGTGCCAGCAGCCGGACAGGGACAATGAACACTGAAGCTTTCTTT. Translation: CASSRTGTMNTEAFF.

As to this clone: Compared with germline, one end of the junction differs, possibly owing to a read error. This chain joins TRBV7-7 and TRBJ2-5; TRBD1 might be the D (6 bases). The CDR3 totals 13 residues. Germline assignment: CDR1 SSHAT and CDR2 FNYEAQ (reference sequence). The DNA of the CDR3 is TGTGCTAGCAGCGTGAATAGGGGGGAGACCCAGTACTTC. Translation: CASSVNRGETQYF.